This T cell receptor (beta chain) appears in the sequencing data of a study of Graves' ophthalmopathy and Graves' hyperthyroidism. TCR beta CDR3 regions were amplified from RNA transcripts. Amplification began with first-round RT-PCR using HTBI primers, then second-round multiplex PCR was performed. TCRdb ran MiXCR on the multiplex PCR reads and lists one entry per CDR3 protein. This sample yields over a million distinct CDR3 sequences, of which roughly two fifths are seen a single time; approximately 10% belongs to the top ten. This clonotype turned up a few times. What it binds is unknown. There are 16 residues in the CDR3. Germline assignment: CDR1 SGHDT and CDR2 YYEEEE. V lost 3 bases and J 5 bases, leaving 20 bases between the germline ends. General observations from the study: A classifier, a 13-signature model, separated ophthalmopathy from stable hyperthyroidism with more than 85% sensitivity and 75% to 82% specificity.

The chain combines TRBV5-6 with TRBJ2-5; D is perhaps TRBD1 (5 bases). The sequenced material came from peripheral blood or thyroid tissue (not recorded which). The sequence came from an adult man with Graves' hyperthyroidism. The CDR3 here is CASSSDSGPLEETQYF. The CDR3, as DNA: TGTGCCAGCAGCTCAGACTCAGGGCCGTTAGAGGAGACCCAGTACTTC.